In this sample, the clone carrying this T cell receptor (beta chain) turned up many times. A read error may account for a junction end that differs from germline. The data stem from a study of molecular identifiers for immune sequencing clone quantification. Whole-study context: Replicate RNA from around 20,000 or 100,000 naive CD8 T cells formed five aliquots; four were sequenced.

CDR3 size: 13 residues. TCRdb re-analysed the PCR reads in MiXCR, keeping a single row per CDR3 protein. The table records hundreds of thousands of distinct CDR3 sequences, roughly 23% of them present only once. Sequencing libraries of naive CD8 cells derived from approximately 20,000 to 1,000,000 sorted cells with 10%, 30% or 50% RNA. Based on a CD8+CD4-CCR7+CD45RA+ profile, naive CD8 T cells were sorted. The TCR comes from a human donor in good health. Some libraries in this study had Jurkat cell RNA spiked in. The sample was naive CD8+ T cells from blood, with Jurkat cell RNA spiked in. The sample's subset: FACS-sorted CD8+CD4-CCR7+CD45RA+ naive T cells. The chain recombines TRBV12-3 or TRBV12-4 with TRBJ2-7; 7 positions match TRBD1. CDR3 residues: CASSSGQTYEQYF. The CDR3 nucleotides read TGTGCCAGTAGTTCGGGACAGACCTACGAGCAGTACTTC.